The entry that follows covers one T cell receptor beta chain sequence. Here immunoSEQ multiplex PCR was the method, and the copy in TCRdb shows in-frame clones only, minus some. The table includes around 84,000 clones, 94% detected once. The sample originates from a study of T cell changes during pregnancy in multiple sclerosis. The V gene lost 2 bases and the J gene lost 0 bases, with 10 bases spanning the gap. Germline V gene data show CDR1 as MNHNS and CDR2 as SASEGT. This CDR3 contains 15 residues. J is TRBJ1-2 and V is TRBV6-1; no definite D call. The TCR sequence derives from a female donor in good health, enrolled as a control in a pregnancy study. The input for sequencing was peripheral blood, taken in the second trimester of pregnancy. The CDR3 nucleotides read TGTGCCAGCAGTGAACAACAACTAGCTAACTATGGCTACACCTTC. It yields the protein CASSEQQLANYGYTF.